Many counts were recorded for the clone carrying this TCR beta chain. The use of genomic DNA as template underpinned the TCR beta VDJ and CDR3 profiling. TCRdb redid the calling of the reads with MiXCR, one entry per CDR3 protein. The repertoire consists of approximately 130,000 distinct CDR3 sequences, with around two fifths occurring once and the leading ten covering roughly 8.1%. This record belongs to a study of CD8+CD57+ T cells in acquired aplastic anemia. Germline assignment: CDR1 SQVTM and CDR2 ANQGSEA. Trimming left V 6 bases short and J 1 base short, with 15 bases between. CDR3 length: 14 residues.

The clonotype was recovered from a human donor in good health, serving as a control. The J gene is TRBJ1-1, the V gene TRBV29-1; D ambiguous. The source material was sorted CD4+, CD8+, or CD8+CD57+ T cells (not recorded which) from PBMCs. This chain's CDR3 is CSVKLARQNTEAFF. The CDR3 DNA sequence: TGCAGCGTGAAACTGGCCCGACAGAACACTGAAGCTTTCTTT. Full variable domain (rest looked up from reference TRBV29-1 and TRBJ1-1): SAVISQKPSRDICQRGTSLTIQCQVDSQVTMMFWYRQQPGQSLTLIATANQGSEATYESGFVIDKFPISRPNLTFSTLTVSNMSPEDSSIYLCSVKLARQNTEAFFGQGTRLTVV.